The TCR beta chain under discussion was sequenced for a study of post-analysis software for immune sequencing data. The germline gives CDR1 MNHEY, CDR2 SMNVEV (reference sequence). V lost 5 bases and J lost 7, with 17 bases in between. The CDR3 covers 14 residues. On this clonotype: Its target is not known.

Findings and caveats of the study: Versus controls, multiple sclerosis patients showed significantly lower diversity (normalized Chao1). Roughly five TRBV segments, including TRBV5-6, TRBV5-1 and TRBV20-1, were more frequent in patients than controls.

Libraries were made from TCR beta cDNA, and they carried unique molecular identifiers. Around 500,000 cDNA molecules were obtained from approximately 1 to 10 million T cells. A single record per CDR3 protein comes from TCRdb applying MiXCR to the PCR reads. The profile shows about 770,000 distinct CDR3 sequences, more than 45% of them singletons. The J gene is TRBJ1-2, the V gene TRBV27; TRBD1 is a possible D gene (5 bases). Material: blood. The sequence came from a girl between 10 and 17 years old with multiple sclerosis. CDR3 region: CASSPLRGGSGYTF. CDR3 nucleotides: TGTGCCAGCAGTCCGCTACGGGGGGGGTCTGGCTACACCTTC.